The following is a T cell receptor (beta chain) sequence with its context. At least ten counts were recorded for this clonotype. Its antigen is not yet known. The sample holds no much larger clone one base away, and base qualities are not on file. The sample belongs to a study of CD8 T cells in ankylosing spondylitis (dated by TCRdb to between 2016 and 2019). A note on the overall study: T cell receptor beta repertoires were profiled in healthy donors and ankylosing spondylitis patients so that disease-linked TCR variants could be found. The full study cohort was made up of approximately 24 ankylosing spondylitis patients and approximately 100 healthy donors. Peripheral blood samples were taken, and synovial fluid was additionally collected from ankylosing spondylitis patients. General study outcomes and caveats: Significant enrichment of the disease-linked clones was reported in matched synovial fluid samples from ankylosing spondylitis patients. The disease-linked clones showed a CD8+ phenotype and occurred at relatively low frequencies in peripheral blood. Some motif variants were previously reported in synovial fluid and blood of reactive arthritis patients, suggesting common disease-initiation mechanisms. Blood from ankylosing spondylitis patients appeared to be characterized by a TCR beta motif composed of 7 to 9 highly homologous amino acid variants.

The CDR3 contains 15 residues, cysteine and phenylalanine counted. Only the CDR3 portion is preserved as DNA: 45 bases, with reading frame beginning at the first base. V and J lose 7 bases and 8 bases, and a span of 18 bases separates them. CDR1 and CDR2 were assigned from the germline V gene (reference sequence) as SEHNR and FQNEAQ. Sequencing took place on an Illumina HiSeq 2500. TCR beta libraries were prepared by quantitative 5'-RACE with molecular barcodes. The original pipeline was this. To identify disease-linked TCR variants, a new computational method was used, one built on a probabilistic model of VDJ rearrangement. The public sequencing data were trimmed at Q25 with fastp and processed into clonotypes with MiXCR by TCRdb, which kept only in-frame beta chains. A single entry per CDR3 protein holds the most common genes and DNA from its merged rows. These V and J calls originate from TCRdb's pipeline instead of the authors' own analysis. The sample contains about 300,000 distinct CDR3 sequences, around a tenth of them found a single time. The ten largest account for 9.1% of the sample.

The sequence links TRBV7-9 to TRBJ1-6; no D segment can be confidently identified. The specimen sequenced was blood, either unsorted or a sorted T cell fraction (not recorded which). The receptor was isolated from a female donor with ankylosing spondylitis or in good health (not recorded which). The DNA is TGTGCCAGCACCCATTCCCCGGCTATGGATTCACCCCTCCACTTT. Its product reads: CASTHSPAMDSPLHF.